This T cell receptor (beta chain) appears in the sequencing data of a study of CD8 T cells in ankylosing spondylitis. TCRdb recomputed calls from the 5' RACE reads with MiXCR, one row per CDR3 protein. The sample lists approximately 260,000 distinct CDR3 sequences; about 18% were seen once. This clonotype showed up many times. The sample consisted of blood, either unsorted or a sorted T cell fraction (not recorded which). The clonotype was recovered from a male donor with ankylosing spondylitis or in good health (not recorded which).

The CDR3 DNA is TGTGCCAGCAGCTTTCGGCCTGACAGGGAGAGTTCACCCCTCCACTTT. Translation gives CASSFRPDRESSPLHF. The chain couples TRBV12-3 or TRBV12-4 to TRBJ1-6, with 7 bases aligning to TRBD1. This CDR3 region has 16 residues. Trimming took 6 bases from V and 9 from J; bases not matched to a gene: 14.